These T cell receptor beta chains were read from a single sample in a study of T cell changes during pregnancy in multiple sclerosis. Sequenced by immunoSEQ multiplex PCR; TCRdb stores in-frame clones only, minus some. Of fewer than 130,000 clones in the sample, just over 90% were seen once. Here the sequenced sample was peripheral blood, taken after pregnancy. The receptors were gathered from a female donor with multiple sclerosis, enrolled in a pregnancy study. Each CDR3 is given with its conserved first and last residue. Fields, in order: D gene, clone size, J gene, V gene, CDR3 DNA, CDR3 protein. A D gene is named only where the DNA matches it firmly. Expanded clones get a size class; other rows say once, few or many, or leave the size out.

D gene: .
clone size: .
J gene: TRBJ1-1
V gene: TRBV7-9
CDR3 DNA: TGTGCCAGCAGCTCCCAGGACAGCCTGAACACTGAAGCTTTCTTT
CDR3 protein: CASSSQDSLNTEAFF

D gene: TRBD2
clone size: .
J gene: TRBJ2-5
V gene: TRBV10-3
CDR3 DNA: TGTGCCATCAGTGGGGAGACTAGCCCGACCAACCGGCCTAACCTACAAGAGACCCAGTACTTC
CDR3 protein: CAISGETSPTNRPNLQETQYF

D gene: TRBD1
clone size: once
J gene: TRBJ1-5
V gene: TRBV19
CDR3 DNA: TGTGCCAGTAGTATCGTGGGACAGAATCAGCCCCAGCATTTT
CDR3 protein: CASSIVGQNQPQHF

D gene: TRBD2
clone size: .
J gene: TRBJ2-2
V gene: TRBV7-9
CDR3 DNA: TGTGCCAGCAGTTCTAGCGGGGGGTACACCGGGGAGCTGTTTTTT
CDR3 protein: CASSSSGGYTGELFF

D gene: .
clone size: few
J gene: TRBJ1-1
V gene: TRBV9
CDR3 DNA: TGTGCCAGCAGCGTACGGGAGGGCACTGAAGCTTTCTTT
CDR3 protein: CASSVREGTEAFF

D gene: .
clone size: .
J gene: TRBJ2-3
V gene: TRBV5-1
CDR3 DNA: TGCGCCAGCAGCTTGGGGTCGACAGGATCAGATACGCAGTATTTT
CDR3 protein: CASSLGSTGSDTQYF

D gene: .
clone size: .
J gene: TRBJ2-1
V gene: TRBV29-1
CDR3 DNA: TGCAGCGCTACGACAGGAAACAATGAGCAGTTCTTC
CDR3 protein: CSATTGNNEQFF

D gene: .
clone size: .
J gene: TRBJ1-5
V gene: TRBV6-6
CDR3 DNA: TGTGCCAGCAGTTATACAACAGGGAATCAGCCCCAGCATTTT
CDR3 protein: CASSYTTGNQPQHF

D gene: .
clone size: .
J gene: TRBJ2-2
V gene: TRBV21-1
CDR3 DNA: TGTGCCAGCAGCAAAGCGCTTTGTGGGGGGAGCACCGGGGAGCTGTTTTTT
CDR3 protein: CASSKALCGGSTGELFF

D gene: .
clone size: .
J gene: TRBJ1-1
V gene: TRBV2
CDR3 DNA: TGTGCCAGCATAAGGGAGGTGAACACTGAAGCTTTCTTT
CDR3 protein: CASIREVNTEAFF

D gene: TRBD2
clone size: .
J gene: TRBJ2-1
V gene: TRBV6-1
CDR3 DNA: TGTGCCAGCAAGAGGGAGGGGATTTTTGGCAATGAGCAGTTCTTC
CDR3 protein: CASKREGIFGNEQFF

D gene: TRBD2
clone size: .
J gene: TRBJ2-5
V gene: TRBV15
CDR3 DNA: TGTGCCACCAGCGAGACTAGCCCTAAAGAGACCCAGTACTTC
CDR3 protein: CATSETSPKETQYF

D gene: .
clone size: .
J gene: TRBJ1-2
V gene: TRBV27
CDR3 DNA: TGTGCCAGCAGTTGGGGGGGTCCTAACTATGGCTACACCTTC
CDR3 protein: CASSWGGPNYGYTF

D gene: TRBD1
clone size: .
J gene: TRBJ1-5
V gene: TRBV19
CDR3 DNA: TGTGCCAGTACCTCATTCAACCGGGACAGGGGGCTTAGCAATCAGCCCCAGCATTTT
CDR3 protein: CASTSFNRDRGLSNQPQHF

D gene: TRBD1
clone size: .
J gene: TRBJ1-2
V gene: TRBV6-5
CDR3 DNA: TGTGCCAGCAGTTACTCGATCGGGACAGGGGGCCGGCACACCTTC
CDR3 protein: CASSYSIGTGGRHTF

D gene: .
clone size: .
J gene: TRBJ1-2
V gene: TRBV27
CDR3 DNA: TGTGCCAGCAGTTTGCTTGGGGACTCCGGCTACACCTTC
CDR3 protein: CASSLLGDSGYTF

D gene: TRBD2
clone size: .
J gene: TRBJ2-3
V gene: TRBV30
CDR3 DNA: TGTGCCTGGAGCGCTAGCGGGGGCACAGATACGCAGTATTTT
CDR3 protein: CAWSASGGTDTQYF

D gene: .
clone size: .
J gene: TRBJ2-5
V gene: TRBV30
CDR3 DNA: TGTGCCTGGACAGGGAGGAGGCAAGAGACCCAGTACTTC
CDR3 protein: CAWTGRRQETQYF

D gene: .
clone size: .
J gene: TRBJ2-5
V gene: TRBV9
CDR3 DNA: TGTGCCAGCAGCGCGCAGGGGTGGGAGACCCAGTACTTC
CDR3 protein: CASSAQGWETQYF

D gene: .
clone size: .
J gene: TRBJ1-1
V gene: TRBV6-5
CDR3 DNA: TGTGCCAGCAGTTACCAACAGGAGAACACTGAAGCTTTCTTT
CDR3 protein: CASSYQQENTEAFF

D gene: TRBD1
clone size: .
J gene: TRBJ2-3
V gene: TRBV5-1
CDR3 DNA: TGCGCCAGCAGTCATCCACGGACAGGGAAAAGCACAGATACGCAGTATTTT
CDR3 protein: CASSHPRTGKSTDTQYF

D gene: .
clone size: .
J gene: TRBJ1-4
V gene: TRBV29-1
CDR3 DNA: TGCAGCGTTGAAGGGCAGGTACCGGGAGAAAAACTGTTTTTT
CDR3 protein: CSVEGQVPGEKLFF

D gene: TRBD1
clone size: .
J gene: TRBJ1-1
V gene: TRBV2
CDR3 DNA: TGTGCCACCCAGTGGGGCAGGACAGGAGATTATGCCACTGAAGCTTTCTTT
CDR3 protein: CATQWGRTGDYATEAFF

D gene: .
clone size: .
J gene: TRBJ2-7
V gene: TRBV19
CDR3 DNA: TGTGCCAGTAGGGGACCGGGACATCTAAAGTACGAGCAGTACTTC
CDR3 protein: CASRGPGHLKYEQYF

D gene: .
clone size: .
J gene: TRBJ2-2
V gene: TRBV5-6
CDR3 DNA: TGTGCCAGCAGCTCCACAGGGAACGGCGGGGAGCTGTTTTTT
CDR3 protein: CASSSTGNGGELFF

D gene: .
clone size: once
J gene: TRBJ1-4
V gene: TRBV5-1
CDR3 DNA: TGCGCCAGCAGCCAGGCGGGGGAGTGGGAAAAACTGTTTTTT
CDR3 protein: CASSQAGEWEKLFF

D gene: TRBD1
clone size: .
J gene: TRBJ1-3
V gene: TRBV4-2
CDR3 DNA: TGTGCCAGCAGCTACCTCGGACAGGAAAGCTCTGGAAACACCATATATTTT
CDR3 protein: CASSYLGQESSGNTIYF

D gene: .
clone size: .
J gene: TRBJ1-2
V gene: TRBV5-6
CDR3 DNA: TGTGCCAGCAGCTTGGCCTTTGACTCCCCCTACACCTTC
CDR3 protein: CASSLAFDSPYTF

D gene: TRBD2
clone size: .
J gene: TRBJ2-2
V gene: TRBV5-1
CDR3 DNA: TGCGCCAGCAGCGCGGGACTAGTGGTTACCGGGGAGCTGTTTTTT
CDR3 protein: CASSAGLVVTGELFF

D gene: TRBD1
clone size: once
J gene: TRBJ2-7
V gene: TRBV5-3
CDR3 DNA: TGTGCCAGAAGCTTGATCAACAGGGGTGGCTACGAGCAGTACTTC
CDR3 protein: CARSLINRGGYEQYF

D gene: TRBD1
clone size: few
J gene: TRBJ1-6
V gene: TRBV4-2
CDR3 DNA: TGTGCCAGCAGCCTCGACAGGGGGAATTCACCCCTCCACTTT
CDR3 protein: CASSLDRGNSPLHF

D gene: TRBD1
clone size: .
J gene: TRBJ1-5
V gene: TRBV11-2
CDR3 DNA: TGTGCCAGCAGCTCCCGGACAGGGGAGAATCAGCCCCAGCATTTT
CDR3 protein: CASSSRTGENQPQHF

D gene: .
clone size: .
J gene: TRBJ1-1
V gene: TRBV29-1
CDR3 DNA: TGCAGCGTTGACAAGACTGGGGGGGACACTGAAGCTTTCTTT
CDR3 protein: CSVDKTGGDTEAFF

D gene: TRBD2
clone size: .
J gene: TRBJ2-5
V gene: TRBV19
CDR3 DNA: TGTGCCAGTAGTAGGTACGGCGGGGGGACCCAAGAGACCCAGTACTTC
CDR3 protein: CASSRYGGGTQETQYF

D gene: .
clone size: once
J gene: TRBJ1-1
V gene: TRBV10-3
CDR3 DNA: TGTGCCATCACCGAAAGGCCCGCGGGTGGAGACACTGAAGCTTTCTTT
CDR3 protein: CAITERPAGGDTEAFF

D gene: .
clone size: .
J gene: TRBJ1-1
V gene: TRBV30
CDR3 DNA: TGTGCCTGGAGTGTACAGGGAACTGAAGCTTTCTTT
CDR3 protein: CAWSVQGTEAFF

D gene: .
clone size: .
J gene: TRBJ2-1
V gene: TRBV2
CDR3 DNA: TGTGCCAGCAGTGCCCCCCCGGATGAGCAGTTCTTC
CDR3 protein: CASSAPPDEQFF

D gene: .
clone size: .
J gene: TRBJ1-4
V gene: TRBV9
CDR3 DNA: TGTGCCAGCAGCGTAGGGCGGGGCGCAACTAATGAAAAACTGTTTTTT
CDR3 protein: CASSVGRGATNEKLFF

D gene: TRBD1
clone size: .
J gene: TRBJ1-2
V gene: TRBV29-1
CDR3 DNA: TGCAGCGACCGGACAGGGGCTGGCTACACCTTC
CDR3 protein: CSDRTGAGYTF

D gene: TRBD2
clone size: .
J gene: TRBJ2-2
V gene: TRBV9
CDR3 DNA: TGTGCCAGCAGCTTCGGACTAGCGGGGGGGAACACCGGGGAGCTGTTTTTT
CDR3 protein: CASSFGLAGGNTGELFF

D gene: TRBD1
clone size: .
J gene: TRBJ2-7
V gene: TRBV6-1
CDR3 DNA: TGTGCCAGCAGCGCTACAGGGGGCATTGGGGAGCAGTACTTC
CDR3 protein: CASSATGGIGEQYF

D gene: .
clone size: .
J gene: TRBJ1-3
V gene: TRBV6-5
CDR3 DNA: TGTGCCAGCACCCGAACCAGGAACTCTGGAAACACCATATATTTT
CDR3 protein: CASTRTRNSGNTIYF